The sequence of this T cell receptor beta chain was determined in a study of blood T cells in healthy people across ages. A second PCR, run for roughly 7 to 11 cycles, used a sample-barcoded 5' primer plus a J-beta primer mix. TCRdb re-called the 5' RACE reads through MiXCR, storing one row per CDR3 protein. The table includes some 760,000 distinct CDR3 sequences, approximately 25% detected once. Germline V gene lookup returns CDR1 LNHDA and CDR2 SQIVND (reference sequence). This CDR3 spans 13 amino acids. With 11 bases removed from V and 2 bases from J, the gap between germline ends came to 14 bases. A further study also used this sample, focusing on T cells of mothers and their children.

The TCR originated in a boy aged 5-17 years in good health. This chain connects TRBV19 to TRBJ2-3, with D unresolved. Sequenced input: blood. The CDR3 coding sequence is TGTGCCGGGGAATCCGGCCTCACAGATACGCAGTATTTT. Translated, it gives CAGESGLTDTQYF.